The 20 T cell receptor beta chains given below trace back to one sample, sequenced in a study of T-cell memory formation after mild COVID-19. TCRdb reanalysed the 5' RACE reads using MiXCR and keeps one entry per CDR3 protein. This sample carries roughly 170,000 distinct CDR3 sequences, approximately 17% of them seen once, and the ten largest clones take 3.9%. Sequenced material: PBMCs or a T cell subset sorted from them (not recorded which). These receptors came from a man between 18 and 29 years old who had mild COVID-19 (a few samples of this study predate the infection). Cell type and time point are not known.

The rearrangement joins TRBV5-1 to TRBJ2-5; 10 bases match TRBD1. The V segment lost 4 bases and the J segment 3 bases; nucleotides outside the gene matches: 6. The germline V gene has CDR1 SGHRS and CDR2 YFSETQ. The CDR3 is made up of 15 amino acids. The CDR3 DNA is TGCGCCAGCAGCCCTCCGGGACAGGGGAAAGAGACCCAGTACTTC. Protein: CASSPPGQGKETQYF.

Only a few counts were recorded for this clonotype. The chain couples TRBV20-1 to TRBJ1-4; no firm D call. V was pared by 2 bases and J by 6 bases, with 10 bases between. The germline CDR1 and CDR2 sequences are DFQATT and SNEGSKA (reference sequence). The CDR3 spans 13 residues. For the CDR3, the DNA is TGCAGTGCTAGACGGGTTAGGGATGAAAAACTGTTTTTT. Amino acids: CSARRVRDEKLFF.

The table lists this clonotype with a few counts. The chain couples TRBV6-6 to TRBJ2-3, with 9 bases fitting TRBD1. Germline V CDR1 and CDR2: MNHNY, SVGAGI (reference sequence). This CDR3 is built from 15 residues. Germline trimming cut 5 bases from V and 14 bases from J; bases unmatched to any gene: 17. DNA of the CDR3: TGTGCCAGCAGTAACTGGGGACAGGGACCCCCGCTCCTGTATTTT. It translates to CASSNWGQGPPLLYF.

The chain links TRBV9 to TRBJ1-6; tentatively, D is TRBD1 (6 bases). Germline loops: CDR1 SGDLS, CDR2 YYNGEE. V lost 0 bases and J lost 8, with 12 bases in between. The CDR3 totals 15 residues. DNA of the CDR3: TGTGCCAGCAGCGTAGCTTGGGGGCGGGATTCACCCCTCCACTTT. Its translation: CASSVAWGRDSPLHF.

This clonotype was counted many times. The V call is TRBV12-3 or TRBV12-4, the J call TRBJ1-4; D not resolved. V lost 2 bases, J lost 5 bases, and 9 bases lay in between. The CDR3 extends over 14 amino acids. CDR3 amino acids: CASSLWQLNEKLFF. In nucleotides, the CDR3 is TGTGCCAGCAGTTTATGGCAGTTAAATGAAAAACTGTTTTTT.

The chain employs TRBV7-9 and TRBJ1-1; the D gene is possibly TRBD1 (6 bases). V lost 3 bases and J lost 4, with 12 bases in between. Germline CDR1 reads SEHNR; CDR2 reads FQNEAQ (reference sequence). The CDR3 is 14 residues long. The CDR3 loop is CASSLGIQGTEAFF. DNA for the CDR3: TGTGCCAGCAGCTTGGGGATACAGGGCACTGAAGCTTTCTTT. The whole variable domain, filled in from reference TRBV7-9 and TRBJ1-1, reads DTGVSQNPRHKITKRGQNVTFRCDPISEHNRLYWYRQTLGQGPEFLTYFQNEAQLEKSRLLSDRFSAERPKGSFSTLEIQRTEQGDSAMYLCASSLGIQGTEAFFGQGTRLTVV.

The J gene is TRBJ1-1, the V gene TRBV12-3 or TRBV12-4, with a possible D match to TRBD1 (5 bases). V lost 7 bases to trimming and J lost 2 bases, with 11 bases between them. The CDR3 totals 13 residues. Here the CDR3 DNA reads TGTGCCAGCAACCCGACAGAAAACACTGAAGCTTTCTTT. Translating gives CASNPTENTEAFF.

V gene TRBV7-2 combines with J gene TRBJ1-1; D may be TRBD1 (6 bases). V lost 7 bases, J lost 2 bases, and 11 bases lay in between. Germline CDR1 SGHTA, CDR2 FQGNSA. The CDR3 runs to 13 residues. The CDR3: CASTKGGNTEAFF. The CDR3, as DNA: TGTGCCAGCACCAAGGGGGGTAACACTGAAGCTTTCTTT.

This clonotype was counted between two and nine times. The chain is built from TRBV7-2 and TRBJ1-2, with TRBD1 as a possible D gene (5 bases). The CDR3 loop spans 14 amino acids. Germline CDR1 is SGHTA and CDR2 is FQGNSA. Trimming took 1 base from V and 8 from J, leaving 14 bases between them. CDR3 sequence reads: CASSLDRAGRGYTF. CDR3 in DNA: TGTGCCAGCAGCTTAGATCGGGCGGGGCGGGGCTACACCTTC.

This chain joins TRBV10-2 and TRBJ2-2; perhaps TRBD1 as D (6 bases). The CDR3 consists of 14 residues. Between the trimmed V and J ends, which lost 9 bases and 1 base, there was a span of 12 bases. Germline V gene lookup returns CDR1 WSHSY and CDR2 SAAADI. CDR3 sequence: CASRGGQNTGELFF. CDR3 in DNA: TGCGCCAGTCGAGGGGGACAGAACACCGGGGAGCTGTTTTTT.

The chain combines TRBV9 with TRBJ2-1; 11 bases match TRBD2. Germline CDR1 is SGDLS and CDR2 is YYNGEE. The CDR3 extends over 15 amino acids. The trim removed 0 bases at V and 7 bases at J, leaving 3 bases unmatched. The CDR3 loop reads CASSVDPSGGNEQFF. The CDR3, as DNA: TGTGCCAGCAGCGTAGACCCTAGCGGGGGGAATGAGCAGTTCTTC.

The sample holds a few counts of this clonotype. The chain joins TRBV21-1 to TRBJ2-5. TRBV21-1 is labeled a pseudogene. The CDR3 has 15 amino acids. CDR3 sequence reads: CASSKVASRPETQYF. Here the CDR3 DNA reads TGTGCCAGCAGCAAAGTCGCTAGCAGGCCAGAGACCCAGTACTTC.

This clonotype has only a few counts. The chain joins TRBV12-3 or TRBV12-4 to TRBJ1-1; 8 nucleotides match TRBD1. CDR3 size: 14 residues. V gave up 5 bases and J gave up 10 bases; unmatched junction bases: 12. CDR3 in DNA: TGTGCCAGCAGTCCCAAGGAAGGAGGACAGGGAGCTTTCTTT. Its protein is CASSPKEGGQGAFF.

In this sample, this clonotype turned up a few times. The chain combines TRBV7-6 with TRBJ2-5; perhaps TRBD1 as D (6 bases). Between the trimmed V and J ends, which lost 0 bases and 5 bases, there was a span of 16 bases. Looked up from germline, CDR1 is SGHVS and CDR2 is FNYEAQ. The CDR3 length is 16 residues. CDR3 loop: CASSLAGGISGETQYF. The CDR3 region has the DNA TGTGCCAGCAGCTTAGCTGGGGGCATATCGGGTGAGACCCAGTACTTC. The variable domain in full, completed from reference TRBV7-6 and TRBJ2-5, reads GAGVSQSPRYKVTKRGQDVALRCDPISGHVSLYWYRQALGQGPEFLTYFNYEAQQDKSGLPNDRFSAERPEGSISTLTIQRTEQRDSAMYRCASSLAGGISGETQYFGPGTRLLVL.

The V gene is TRBV4-2, the J gene TRBJ2-1; 15 bases fit TRBD2. J was trimmed by 8 bases and V by 4 bases; bases with no gene match: 0. The germline CDR1 and CDR2 sequences are LGHNA and YNFKEQ. The CDR3 runs 14 residues. The CDR3 DNA sequence: TGTGCCAGCAGCCGGACTAGCGGGGGGGATGAGCAGTTCTTC. Translation: CASSRTSGGDEQFF.

The V gene is TRBV9, the J gene TRBJ1-2, with TRBD1 as a possible D gene (6 bases). Germline V gene data show CDR1 as SGDLS and CDR2 as YYNGEE. The CDR3 spans 15 residues. Trimming cost V 3 bases and J 0 bases, with 12 bases left between them. The CDR3 region is CASSDRDTPNYGYTF. As DNA, the CDR3 is TGTGCCAGCAGCGACCGGGACACCCCTAACTATGGCTACACCTTC.

The J gene is TRBJ2-1, the V gene TRBV28; 9 nucleotides line up with TRBD1. The CDR3 extends over 14 amino acids. Germline V gene sequence: CDR1 MDHEN, CDR2 SYDVKM. V was pared by 9 bases and J by 5 bases, with 8 bases of the junction left unmatched. Written as DNA, the CDR3 is TGTGCCAGAGACCACGGGACAGGGCACAATGAGCAGTTCTTC. It yields the protein CARDHGTGHNEQFF.

The V call is TRBV4-3, the J call TRBJ1-1; no clear D. V lost 0 bases to trimming and J lost 4 bases, with 9 bases between them. CDR1 and CDR2 (germline): LGHNA, YSLEER. The CDR3 covers 14 residues. The DNA for the CDR3 is TGCGCCAGCAGCCAAGAGACGTGGGGCACTGAAGCTTTCTTT. This translates into CASSQETWGTEAFF.

There are a few counts of this clonotype. This chain connects TRBV5-1 to TRBJ2-1; either TRBD1 or TRBD2 may supply D (5 bases each). CDR3 length equals 15 residues. Germline V CDR1 and CDR2: SGHRS, YFSETQ. Deletions cut 0 bases from V and 2 bases from J, with 9 bases between. This CDR3 is CASSLGSGPYNEQFF. The CDR3 DNA follows: TGCGCCAGCAGCTTGGGATCGGGGCCCTACAATGAGCAGTTCTTC.

This clonotype was seen only a few times. The CDR3 sequence is CASSEVRPETQYF. Written as DNA, the CDR3 is TGTGCCAGCAGTGAGGTCAGGCCAGAGACCCAGTACTTC. The chain combines TRBV6-2 or TRBV6-3 with TRBJ2-5; unclear D gene. Between the trimmed V and J ends, which lost 5 bases and 4 bases, there was a span of 11 bases. Germline V CDR1 and CDR2: MNHEY, SVGEGT. The CDR3 covers 13 residues.